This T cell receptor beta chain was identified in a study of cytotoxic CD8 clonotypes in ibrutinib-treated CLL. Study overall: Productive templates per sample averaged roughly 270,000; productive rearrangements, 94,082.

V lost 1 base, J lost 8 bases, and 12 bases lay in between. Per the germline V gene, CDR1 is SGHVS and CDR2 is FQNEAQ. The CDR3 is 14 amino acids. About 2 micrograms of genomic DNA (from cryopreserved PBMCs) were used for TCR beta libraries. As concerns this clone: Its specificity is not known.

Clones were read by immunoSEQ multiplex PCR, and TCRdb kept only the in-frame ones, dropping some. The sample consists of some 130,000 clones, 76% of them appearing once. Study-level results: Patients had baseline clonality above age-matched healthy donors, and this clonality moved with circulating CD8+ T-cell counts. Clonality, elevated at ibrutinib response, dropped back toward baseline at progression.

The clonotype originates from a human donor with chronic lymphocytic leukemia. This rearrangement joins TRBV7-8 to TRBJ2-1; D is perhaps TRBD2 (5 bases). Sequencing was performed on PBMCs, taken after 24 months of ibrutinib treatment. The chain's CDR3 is CASSLVPQRDEQFF. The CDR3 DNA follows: TGTGCCAGCAGCTTAGTACCCCAGAGGGATGAGCAGTTCTTC.